These 30 T cell receptor beta chains originate from one sample sequenced in a study of neurological immune-mediated disorders. Time point meaning: technical triplicate 3. TCRdb called the 5' RACE reads again in MiXCR, with one record for every CDR3 protein. This sample has just under 45,000 distinct CDR3 sequences, with about 22% found just once. The specimen sequenced was PBMCs. These receptors all come from a man between 60 and 75 years old with HTLV-1-associated myelopathy (HAM/TSP).

Details on this clonotype: This may stem from a read error, because a much larger clone lies one nucleotide away. This chain uses TRBV5-8 with TRBJ1-6, with TRBD1 as a possible D gene (6 bases). This CDR3 has 16 amino acids. Germline V gene lookup returns CDR1 SGHTS and CDR2 YDEGEE. The CDR3 reads CASSPYRVKNDSPLDF. In DNA form, the CDR3 reads TGTGCCAGCAGCCCCTACAGGGTCAAAAATGATTCACCCCTCGACTTT. The full variable domain, rest sourced from reference TRBV5-8 and TRBJ1-6, is EAGVTQSPTHLIKTRGQQATLRCSPISGHTSVYWYQQALGLGLQFLLWYDEGEERNRGNFPPRFSGRQFPNYSSELNVNALELEDSALYLCASSPYRVKNDSPLDFGNGTRLTVT.

There are many counts of this clonotype. The chain carries TRBV12-3 or TRBV12-4 and TRBJ2-7, with a weak D call TRBD2 (5 bases). CDR3 size: 14 residues. V shed 1 base and J shed 6 bases, with 13 bases lying between them. The CDR3 nucleotides are TGTGCCAGCAGTTTAGATCGCTACGGACTCGAGCAGTACTTC. Protein product: CASSLDRYGLEQYF.

Many counts were recorded for this clonotype. J is TRBJ2-7 and V is TRBV11-3; TRBD2 agrees at 8 bases. The CDR3 is made up of 15 amino acids. Germline V gene lookup returns CDR1 SGHNT and CDR2 YENEEA. V lost 3 bases and J lost 0; bases outside the gene matches: 4. CDR3 amino acids: CASSFSGRGSYEQYF. For the CDR3, the DNA is TGTGCCAGCAGCTTTTCCGGGAGGGGCTCCTACGAGCAGTACTTC.

This clonotype was observed many times. This rearrangement joins TRBV5-1 to TRBJ2-1; TRBD1 matches at 8 bases. CDR1 SGHRS and CDR2 YFSETQ come from the germline V gene. With V trimmed by 5 bases and J by 4 bases, 2 bases remained unmatched. This CDR3 region has 13 residues. CDR3 nucleotide sequence: TGCGCCAGCAGGGACAGGGAGTACAATGAGCAGTTCTTC. Translation gives CASRDREYNEQFF.

The chain has TRBV5-1 and TRBJ2-5; TRBD1 matches 8 bases. The CDR3 contains 15 residues. V shed 4 bases and J 5 bases; nucleotides not matched to a gene: 10. Germline lookup yields CDR1 SGHRS and CDR2 YFSETQ. CDR3 bases: TGCGCCAGCAGCCGCCGGCAGGGGGCCGGGGAGACCCAGTACTTC. This codes for CASSRRQGAGETQYF.

In its sample, this clonotype was seen many times. The V call is TRBV18, the J call TRBJ2-1, with 9 nucleotides matching TRBD2. V was clipped by 1 base and J by 8 bases; unmatched bases: 6. Germline CDR1 and CDR2: KGHSH and LQKENI. This CDR3 is built from 15 residues. The CDR3 here is CASSPLASGTDEQFF. The CDR3 coding sequence is TGTGCCAGCTCACCACTGGCTAGCGGGACGGATGAGCAGTTCTTC. The full variable domain, its missing parts supplied by reference TRBV18 and TRBJ2-1, is NAGVMQNPRHLVRRRGQEARLRCSPMKGHSHVYWYRQLPEEGLKFMVYLQKENIIDESGMPKERFSAEFPKEGPSILRIQQVVRGDSAAYFCASSPLASGTDEQFFGPGTRLTVL.

This clonotype was counted at least ten times. V usage is TRBV27 and J usage is TRBJ2-4; D may match TRBD1 or TRBD2 (5 bases each). Trimming cost V 4 bases and J 0 bases, with 10 bases left between them. Germline CDR1 MNHEY, CDR2 SMNVEV (reference sequence). The CDR3 spans 15 residues. The CDR3 sequence: CASSSAGTAKNIQYF. The DNA of the CDR3 is TGTGCCAGCAGTTCCGCAGGGACAGCCAAAAACATTCAGTACTTC.

This clonotype was detected ten times or more. This may stem from a read error, because a much larger clone lies one nucleotide away. This chain joins TRBV5-1 and TRBJ2-7; no clear D. The CDR3 totals 13 residues. The germline V gene has CDR1 SGHRS and CDR2 YFSETQ. The CDR3 region is CASNLDGKHEQYF. In nucleotides, the CDR3 is TGCGCCAGCAACTTGGACGGTAAACACGAGCAGTACTTC.

This clonotype was picked up many times. The J gene is TRBJ2-1, the V gene TRBV24-1, with 7 bases fitting TRBD2. This CDR3 spans 16 amino acids. V shed 4 bases, J shed 3 bases, and the junction held 8 bases outside the gene matches. Looked up from germline, CDR1 is KGHDR and CDR2 is SFDVKD. This chain's CDR3 is CATSDTGTTNYNEQFF. CDR3 DNA sequence: TGTGCCACCAGTGACACCGGGACTACTAACTACAATGAGCAGTTCTTC.

This clonotype was observed at least ten times. This chain connects TRBV5-5 to TRBJ2-1; perhaps TRBD2 as D (6 bases). V lost 2 bases to trimming and J lost 2 bases, with 11 bases between them. From germline, CDR1 is SGHKS and CDR2 YYEKEE (reference sequence). The CDR3 runs 15 residues. CDR3 nucleotides: TGTGCCAGCAGCTTACTCGGAGGGCCCTACAATGAGCAGTTCTTC. It encodes CASSLLGGPYNEQFF.

V and J are TRBV10-2 and TRBJ1-6; D remains unclear. Per the germline V gene, CDR1 is WSHSY and CDR2 is SAAADI. V shed 6 bases and J shed 9 bases, with 6 bases lying between them. The CDR3 covers 11 residues. The CDR3 here is CASSGASPLHF. CDR3 nucleotide sequence: TGCGCCAGCAGCGGAGCTTCACCCCTCCACTTT.

This clonotype has a count of ten or more. The V call is TRBV27, the J call TRBJ1-2, with 7 positions matching TRBD1. The length of the CDR3 is 15 residues. Germline V gives CDR1 MNHEY, CDR2 SMNVEV (reference sequence). V lost 3 bases to trimming and J lost 4 bases; unmatched junction nucleotides: 8. CDR3 in DNA: TGTGCCAGCAGTTTCTCAGGGGGGTCGGGCTATGGCTACACCTTC. Translation: CASSFSGGSGYGYTF.

Many counts were recorded for this clonotype. The V call is TRBV3-1, the J call TRBJ1-3; TRBD1 matches at 7 bases. The CDR3 has 14 amino acids. V shed 7 bases and J 2 bases; nucleotides not matched to a gene: 5. CDR1 and CDR2 (germline): LGHDT, YNNKEL (reference sequence). The CDR3 spells CASTTGTAGNTIYF. CDR3 coding DNA: TGTGCCAGCACCACCGGGACAGCTGGAAACACCATATATTTT.

In this sample, this clonotype turned up many times. The chain uses TRBV20-1 and TRBJ1-4, with D uncertain. Trimming took 0 bases from V and 2 from J, leaving 4 bases between them. Germline-derived CDR1 and CDR2 are DFQATT and SNEGSKA (reference sequence). The CDR3 loop spans 13 amino acids. The CDR3 sequence: CSARDSTNEKLFF. The DNA of the CDR3 is TGCAGTGCTAGAGACAGTACTAATGAAAAACTGTTTTTT.

This clonotype occurred many times. The gene calls are TRBV3-1 and TRBJ2-1; 7 nucleotides line up with TRBD1. The CDR3 has 18 residues. With 0 bases clipped from V and 9 bases from J, the junction kept 17 bases outside the gene matches. Per germline, CDR1 LGHDT and CDR2 YNNKEL (reference sequence). For the CDR3, the DNA is TGTGCCAGCAGCCAAGATCTTGCGGCGACAGGGAGAACTGGTGAGCAGTTCTTC. It specifies CASSQDLAATGRTGEQFF.

In this sample, this clonotype turned up many times. The CDR3 nucleotides read TGTGCCAGCAGCCAAGAGGGAGGAGGGAAACAGAGCACAGATACGCAGTATTTT. Translated, it gives CASSQEGGGKQSTDTQYF. The chain has TRBV3-1 and TRBJ2-3, with a tentative D call TRBD2 (6 bases). The CDR3 consists of 18 residues. The germline gives CDR1 LGHDT, CDR2 YNNKEL (reference sequence). Trimming left V 0 bases short and J 0 bases short, with 16 bases between.

At least ten counts were recorded for this clonotype. The CDR3 sequence: CASSQGGGGMNTEAFF. The CDR3 region has the DNA TGTGCCAGCAGCCAGGGAGGGGGCGGGATGAACACTGAAGCTTTCTTT. This rearrangement joins TRBV6-6 to TRBJ1-1, with 7 bases identical to TRBD1. Trimming at V came to 6 bases and at J to 0 bases, leaving 10 bases not matched to a gene. The CDR3 loop spans 16 amino acids. The V gene's germline CDR1 is MNHNY and CDR2 SVGAGI (reference sequence).

This clonotype showed up many times. This may come from a read error, since a much larger clone is one base off. The chain has TRBV20-1 and TRBJ2-6; 12 positions agree with TRBD1. The V and J ends lost 7 bases and 0 bases, in that order; junction bases with no gene match: 4. CDR1 and CDR2 from the germline V gene are DFQATT and SNEGSKA (reference sequence). This CDR3 has 16 amino acids. CDR3 amino acids: CSVRDRGLSGANVLTF. CDR3 sequence (DNA): TGCAGTGTTAGGGACAGGGGGCTCTCTGGGGCCAACGTCCTGACTTTC.

This chain uses TRBV5-1 with TRBJ2-2, with D perhaps matching TRBD2 (5 bases). The V and J ends lost 5 bases and 1 base respectively, with 9 bases between them. Germline CDR1 is SGHRS and CDR2 is YFSETQ. The CDR3 length is 14 residues. The CDR3: CASRRVRNTGELFF. DNA of the CDR3: TGCGCCAGCAGGAGGGTCCGGAACACCGGGGAGCTGTTTTTT.

The chain links TRBV5-1 to TRBJ2-1; 7 nucleotides line up with TRBD1. V was pared by 5 bases and J by 5 bases, with 13 bases of the junction left unmatched. The CDR3 totals 16 residues. CDR1 and CDR2 from the germline V gene are SGHRS and YFSETQ. CDR3 amino acids: CASRREQGLGNNEQFF. The CDR3 DNA is TGCGCCAGCAGGAGGGAACAGGGGCTCGGCAACAATGAGCAGTTCTTC.

The V gene is TRBV16, the J gene TRBJ2-6; unclear D gene. This CDR3 region has 15 residues. V lost 4 bases, J lost 4 bases, and 11 bases lay in between. The germline V gene encodes CDR1 KGHSY and CDR2 FQNENV. For the CDR3, the DNA is TGTGCCAGCAGCCCAACCACCGGGGGGGCCAACGTCCTGACTTTC. Translation: CASSPTTGGANVLTF.

This clonotype is labeled medium-sized. The J gene is TRBJ2-3, the V gene TRBV6-5, with D maybe TRBD2 (5 bases). The V and J ends lost 4 bases and 4 bases respectively, with 18 bases between them. Germline V lookup: CDR1 MNHEY, CDR2 SVGAGI. The CDR3 runs 16 residues. The CDR3 sequence is CASSSHSSTAADTQYF. Written as DNA, the CDR3 is TGTGCCAGCAGTTCGCACTCTAGCACCGCCGCAGATACGCAGTATTTT.

This clonotype was picked up many times. This rearrangement joins TRBV5-1 to TRBJ2-7, with 9 bases aligning to TRBD1. The CDR3 length is 15 residues. J was trimmed by 3 bases and V by 0 bases; bases with no gene match: 4. Germline CDR1 reads SGHRS; CDR2 reads YFSETQ. CDR3 sequence (DNA): TGCGCCAGCAGCTTGGCCCCGGGACAGGGCTACGAGCAGTACTTC. Translated, it gives CASSLAPGQGYEQYF.

This clonotype was recorded many times. This chain uses TRBV20-1 with TRBJ2-1; D is unresolved. V was shortened by 6 bases and J by 0 bases, with 21 bases between the two germline ends. CDR3 size: 17 residues. The germline V gene has CDR1 DFQATT and CDR2 SNEGSKA (reference sequence). CDR3 protein: CSADIRRRGSSYNEQFF. CDR3 coding DNA: TGCAGTGCGGATATCCGGAGAAGAGGAAGCTCCTACAATGAGCAGTTCTTC.

The chain employs TRBV15 and TRBJ2-1; 8 bases are shared with TRBD2. Trimming cost V 3 bases and J 13 bases; bases outside gene matches: 8. Per the germline V gene, CDR1 is LNHNV and CDR2 is YYDKDF (reference sequence). The CDR3 loop spans 13 amino acids. This CDR3 is CATSRDPGLDQFF. The CDR3 nucleotides read TGTGCCACCAGCAGGGACCCGGGACTAGACCAGTTCTTC.

The chain employs TRBV6-2 or TRBV6-3 and TRBJ2-1; D is possibly TRBD1 (6 bases). The germline V gene has CDR1 MNHEY and CDR2 SVGEGT. The V end was cut by 5 bases, the J end by 10 bases, with 21 bases between. The CDR3 sequence is 15 residues long. CDR3 nucleotides: TGTGCCAGCAGTACATCTCCCCTGACAGGCTACGAGCAGTTCTTC. Its protein product is CASSTSPLTGYEQFF.

This clonotype was observed at least ten times. This sequence joins TRBV29-1 and TRBJ2-1, with 8 positions matching TRBD1. Germline values: CDR1 SQVTM, CDR2 ANQGSEA. Losses at the gene ends were 7 bases for V and 7 bases for J; bases not matched to a gene: 9. The CDR3 is made up of 13 amino acids. The CDR3 reads CSADRGNRNEQFF. The CDR3 nucleotides read TGCAGCGCCGACAGGGGAAATAGAAATGAGCAGTTCTTC.

This clonotype was seen at least ten times. The gene calls are TRBV7-9 and TRBJ1-1, with D hard to call. Germline V gene lookup returns CDR1 SEHNR and CDR2 FQNEAQ (reference sequence). The CDR3 has 13 residues. V was trimmed by 1 base and J by 4 bases, leaving 7 bases between them. The CDR3: CASSLEGGTEAFF. The DNA for the CDR3 is TGTGCCAGCAGCTTAGAGGGCGGCACTGAAGCTTTCTTT.

There are many counts of this clonotype. The rearrangement uses TRBV20-1 and TRBJ1-2; tentatively, D is TRBD1 (5 bases). The CDR3 runs 15 residues. Germline lookup yields CDR1 DFQATT and CDR2 SNEGSKA (reference sequence). Trimming cost V 0 bases and J 2 bases, with 13 bases left between them. The CDR3 region has the DNA TGCAGTGCTAGAGACGGGAGAGGGGAGAACTATGGCTACACCTTC. Translated: CSARDGRGENYGYTF.

This clonotype showed up many times. This chain uses TRBV5-1 with TRBJ1-1; D uncertain. Trimming cost V 4 bases and J 1 base, with 17 bases left between them. CDR3 length: 16 amino acids. Germline V gives CDR1 SGHRS, CDR2 YFSETQ. The CDR3 region is CASSLQPFPANTEAFF. The DNA of the CDR3 is TGCGCCAGCAGCCTACAGCCCTTCCCGGCGAACACTGAAGCTTTCTTT.